The 4 T cell receptor beta chains listed next were all sequenced from one sample in a study of shared clonotypes between healthy human individuals. The repertoire was sequenced with immunoSEQ multiplex PCR; TCRdb's copy has only in-frame clones and lacks some. The data contain over 750,000 clones, 96% of them singletons. Naive-designated CD8 cells lacked CD45RO, were positively enriched for CCR7, and omitted terminally differentiated effector memory CD45RA+ cells. The source material was naive CD8+ T cells sorted from blood. These receptors originate from a man aged 25 to 40 in good health.

CDR3 protein: CAISEREGTVHGSPQHF. The CDR3 region has the DNA TGTGCCATCAGCGAGAGGGAAGGGACGGTCCATGGTTCACCCCAGCATTTT. The chain employs TRBV10-3 and TRBJ1-5; tentative D call: TRBD1 (5 bases). Between the trimmed V and J ends, which lost 6 bases and 10 bases, there was a span of 28 bases. Germline V gene lookup returns CDR1 ENHRY and CDR2 SYGVKD. This CDR3 has 17 amino acids.

The V call is TRBV2, the J call TRBJ1-4; tentative D call: TRBD1 (5 bases). The CDR3 has 15 amino acids. V was pared by 4 bases and J by 5 bases, with 14 bases between. Germline values: CDR1 SNHLY, CDR2 FYNNEI. The CDR3 DNA reads as TGTGCCAGCAGTGCCTTGGACCGGGGGAATGAAAAACTGTTTTTT. It codes for CASSALDRGNEKLFF. The variable domain in full, with the rest retrieved from reference TRBV2 and TRBJ1-4, is EPEVTQTPSHQVTQMGQEVILRCVPISNHLYFYWYRQILGQKVEFLVSFYNNEISEKSEIFDDQFSVERPDGSNFTLKIRSTKLEDSAMYFCASSALDRGNEKLFFGSGTQLSVL.

The chain is built from TRBV7-9 and TRBJ2-5; TRBD1 matches at 9 bases. The CDR3 runs 15 residues. CDR1 SEHNR and CDR2 FQNEAQ come from the germline V gene (reference sequence). V trimming: 3 bases; J trimming: 4 bases; junction bases outside the gene matches: 6. CDR3 DNA sequence: TGTGCCAGCAGCTTTATTCCGGGACAGGGAGAGACCCAGTACTTC. The encoded protein is CASSFIPGQGETQYF.

This clone was counted once. The J gene is TRBJ2-5, the V gene TRBV7-8; the D gene is possibly TRBD2 (6 bases). Germline-derived CDR1 and CDR2 are SGHVS and FQNEAQ. The length of the CDR3 is 13 residues. Trimming took off 4 bases at V and 2 bases at J, with 8 bases between the two ends. For the CDR3, the DNA is TGTGCCAGCAGCTCAGGACTACAAGAGACCCAGTACTTC. It yields the protein CASSSGLQETQYF.